Sequencing of this T cell receptor beta chain was carried out in a study of siplizumab effects on memory and regulatory T cells. The CDR3 length is 14 residues. Trimming removed 4 bases from V and 4 bases from J, with 15 bases in between. From germline, CDR1 is SGHNT and CDR2 YYREEE (reference sequence). Points from the study as a whole: On average, about 70% of mappable alloreactive CD4+ clones were Treg-derived under siplizumab, against 25% to 30% in controls. Naive T cells were seemingly more diverse than memory cells, and major contributions to the alloresponse seemed to be made by them. Unstimulated subsets contained matches for only a minor fraction of alloreactive clones.

About this clone: What it recognizes is unknown.

Per sample, the assay covered roughly 10^5 TCR templates. The data were produced by immunoSEQ multiplex PCR, yet TCRdb's version contains in-frame clones alone and is incomplete. The sample gives tens of thousands of clones, 93% of which show up once; roughly 7.1% is in the top ten. The genes are TRBV5-4 and TRBJ2-7; a possible D gene is TRBD1 (6 bases). The sequence was collected from a human donor in good health. Sequencing used CD8+ T cells sorted from blood. The CDR3: CASSPDRSPYEQYF. The CDR3 DNA reads TGTGCCAGCAGCCCAGACAGGTCCCCATACGAGCAGTACTTC.